These T cell receptor beta chains were read from a single sample in a study of blood T cell repertoires in COVID-19. Produced via immunoSEQ multiplex PCR; TCRdb's table is partial and in-frame only. The data show 130,000 to 150,000 clones, around 80% seen once. Specimen: peripheral blood. These receptor sequences come from an older man with acute or convalescent COVID-19. The CDR3 runs from the conserved cysteine through the conserved F or W. The D gene is left open where the match is weak. Rows may omit the clone size; those that give it use once, few, many or a size class.

j_call | clone_size | d_call | v_call | cdr3_aa | cdr3_nt
TRBJ1-1 | few | NA | TRBV27 | CASSLWLNTEAFF | TGTGCCAGCAGTTTATGGCTGAACACTGAAGCTTTCTTT
TRBJ2-3 | NA | NA | TRBV6-2/TRBV6-3 | CASSYRPYREPDTQYF | TGTGCCAGCAGTTATCGCCCTTACAGGGAACCAGATACGCAGTATTTT
TRBJ1-2 | NA | NA | TRBV19 | CASSLQPTLGDGYTF | TGTGCCAGTAGTTTACAACCGACATTGGGCGATGGCTACACCTTC
TRBJ1-3 | NA | NA | TRBV30 | CAWSRAGNTIYF | TGTGCCTGGAGTCGGGCTGGAAACACCATATATTTT
TRBJ2-5 | NA | NA | TRBV30 | CAWKSRQETQYF | TGTGCCTGGAAGTCCAGACAAGAGACCCAGTACTTC
TRBJ2-7 | NA | NA | TRBV7-9 | CASSHSYEQYF | TGTGCCAGCAGCCACAGCTACGAGCAGTACTTC
TRBJ2-7 | NA | NA | TRBV7-2 | CASSGRGTQRPYEQYF | TGTGCCAGCAGCGGGAGGGGGACCCAGCGTCCCTACGAGCAGTACTTC
TRBJ2-7 | few | TRBD1 | TRBV7-8 | CASSSASGQGDREQYF | TGTGCCAGCAGCTCAGCCTCGGGACAGGGTGATCGCGAGCAGTACTTC
TRBJ2-3 | NA | NA | TRBV19 | CASSIEITDTQYF | TGTGCCAGTAGTATTGAGATCACAGATACGCAGTATTTT
TRBJ2-1 | few | TRBD2 | TRBV9 | CASSLLAGSYNEQFF | TGTGCCAGCAGCCTACTAGCGGGGAGCTACAATGAGCAGTTCTTC
TRBJ1-4 | NA | TRBD1 | TRBV4-1 | CASSRRSDRFNEKLFF | TGCGCCAGCAGCAGGCGTTCGGACAGGTTTAATGAAAAACTGTTTTTT
TRBJ1-6 | NA | TRBD1 | TRBV7-2 | CASSLGGTGSSPLHF | TGTGCCAGCAGCCTAGGGGGGACAGGGAGTTCACCCCTCCACTTT
TRBJ2-2 | NA | NA | TRBV18 | CASSPRGATGELFF | TGTGCCAGCTCACCACGGGGCGCGACCGGGGAGCTGTTTTTT
TRBJ1-3 | NA | NA | TRBV27 | CASSSRQAPGNTIYF | TGTGCCAGCAGTTCCCGACAGGCCCCTGGAAACACCATATATTTT
TRBJ1-6 | NA | NA | TRBV19 | CASSMQGGISPLHF | TGTGCCAGTAGTATGCAGGGAGGAATCTCACCCCTCCACTTT
TRBJ1-5 | NA | NA | TRBV12-3/TRBV12-4 | CASSGAGQPQHF | TGTGCCAGCAGTGGAGCTGGGCAGCCCCAGCATTTT